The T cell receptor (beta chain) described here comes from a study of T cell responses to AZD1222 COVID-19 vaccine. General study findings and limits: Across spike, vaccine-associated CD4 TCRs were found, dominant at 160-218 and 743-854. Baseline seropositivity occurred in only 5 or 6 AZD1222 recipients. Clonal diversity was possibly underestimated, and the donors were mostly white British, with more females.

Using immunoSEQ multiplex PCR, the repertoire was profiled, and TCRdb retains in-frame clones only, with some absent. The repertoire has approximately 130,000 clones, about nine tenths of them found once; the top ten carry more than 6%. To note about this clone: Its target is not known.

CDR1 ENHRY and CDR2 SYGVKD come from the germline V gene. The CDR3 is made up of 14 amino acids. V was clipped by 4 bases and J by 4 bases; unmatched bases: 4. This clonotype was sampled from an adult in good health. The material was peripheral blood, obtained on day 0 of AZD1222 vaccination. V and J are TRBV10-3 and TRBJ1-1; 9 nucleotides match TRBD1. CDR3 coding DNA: TGTGCCATCAGTGGGACAGGGGTGGGCACTGAAGCTTTCTTT. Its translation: CAISGTGVGTEAFF.